Here is one TCR beta chain with its context. Its target is unknown. The CDR3 totals 14 residues. Germline CDR1 reads MGHRA; CDR2 reads YSYEKL. The ends lost 0 bases at V and 4 bases at J; junction bases unmatched: 2. The sample is drawn from a study of beta chain features in type 1 diabetes. Study outcomes and limitations: For patients, the naive, central memory and Treg TCRB repertoires appeared more alike than for healthy donors. Shorter templates may be favored by PCR, equally so in patients and controls.

The investigators reverse transcribed all of the isolated RNA, so they sequenced expressed TCRB transcripts. Profiling relied on immunoSEQ multiplex PCR, and the TCRdb table lists in-frame clones only, not all of them. Found here are 350,000 to 400,000 clones, approximately 16% of them singletons; the top ten hold under 0.02%. Sequenced sample: naive CD4+ T cells from blood. The J gene is TRBJ1-2, the V gene TRBV4-1; 7 positions match TRBD1. This clonotype was sampled from a woman aged 18-30 years in good health. CDR3 residues: CASSQDGDSYGYTF. The DNA of the CDR3 is TGCGCCAGCAGCCAAGATGGGGACAGCTATGGCTACACCTTC.